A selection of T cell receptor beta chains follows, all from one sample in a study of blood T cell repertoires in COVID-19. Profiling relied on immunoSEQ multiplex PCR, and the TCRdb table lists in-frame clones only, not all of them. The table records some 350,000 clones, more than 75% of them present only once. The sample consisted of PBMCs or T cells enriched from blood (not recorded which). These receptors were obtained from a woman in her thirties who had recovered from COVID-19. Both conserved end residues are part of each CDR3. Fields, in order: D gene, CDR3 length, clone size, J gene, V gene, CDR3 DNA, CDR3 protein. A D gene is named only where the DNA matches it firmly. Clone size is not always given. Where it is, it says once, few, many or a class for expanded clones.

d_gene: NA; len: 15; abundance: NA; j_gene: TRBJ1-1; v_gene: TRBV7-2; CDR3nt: TGTGCCAGCAGCTATCGGGACACCCAGGGCACTGAAGCTTTCTTT; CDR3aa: CASSYRDTQGTEAFF
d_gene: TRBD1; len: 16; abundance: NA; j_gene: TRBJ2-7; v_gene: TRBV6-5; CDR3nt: TGTGCCAGCAGTTACCGAGGACAGGTGTACTCCTACGAGCAGTACTTC; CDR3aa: CASSYRGQVYSYEQYF
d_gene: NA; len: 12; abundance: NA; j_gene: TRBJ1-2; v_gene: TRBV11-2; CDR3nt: TGTGCCAGCAGCTTTCGACAGGATGGCTACACCTTC; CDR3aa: CASSFRQDGYTF
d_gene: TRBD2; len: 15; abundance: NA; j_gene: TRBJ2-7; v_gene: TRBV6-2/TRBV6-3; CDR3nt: TGTGCCAGCAGTTACTCGGCTAGCGGGGGAGGACAGCAGTACTTC; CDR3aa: CASSYSASGGGQQYF
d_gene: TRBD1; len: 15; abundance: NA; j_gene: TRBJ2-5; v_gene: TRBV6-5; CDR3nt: TGTGCCAGCAGTTATGGACAGGGGGCTTGGGAGACCCAGTACTTC; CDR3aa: CASSYGQGAWETQYF
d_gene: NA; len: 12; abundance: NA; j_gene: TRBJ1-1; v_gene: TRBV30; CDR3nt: TGTGCCATCGGGGGGGTCAACACTGAAGCTTTCTTT; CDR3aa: CAIGGVNTEAFF
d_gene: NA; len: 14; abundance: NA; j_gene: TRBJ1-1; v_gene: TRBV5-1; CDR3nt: TGCGCCAGCAGCATTTACAGTGGTAGCACTGAAGCTTTCTTT; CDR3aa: CASSIYSGSTEAFF
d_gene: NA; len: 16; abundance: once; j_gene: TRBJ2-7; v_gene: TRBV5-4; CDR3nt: TGTGCCAGCAGCTTGTCTCCAACAGGGCGGTCCTACGAGCAGTACTTC; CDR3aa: CASSLSPTGRSYEQYF
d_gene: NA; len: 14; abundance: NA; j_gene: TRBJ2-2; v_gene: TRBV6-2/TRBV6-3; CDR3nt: TGTGCCAGCAGTTGGCGGCCTCCCCGGGGGGAGCTGTTTTTT; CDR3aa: CASSWRPPRGELFF
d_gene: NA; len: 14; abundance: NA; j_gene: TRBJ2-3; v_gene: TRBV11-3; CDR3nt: TGTGCCAGCAGCTTAGGGAGGTCCACAGATACGCAGTATTTT; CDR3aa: CASSLGRSTDTQYF
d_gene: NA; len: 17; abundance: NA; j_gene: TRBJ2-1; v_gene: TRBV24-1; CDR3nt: TGTGCCACCAGTGAGCCCTCACAGGGAGCTCCCCACAATGAGCAGTTCTTC; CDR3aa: CATSEPSQGAPHNEQFF
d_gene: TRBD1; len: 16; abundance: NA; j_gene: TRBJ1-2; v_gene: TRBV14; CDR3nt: TGTGCCAGCAGCCAAGGCCTACCTTGGCGGACAGGGGGCTACACCTTC; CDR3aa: CASSQGLPWRTGGYTF
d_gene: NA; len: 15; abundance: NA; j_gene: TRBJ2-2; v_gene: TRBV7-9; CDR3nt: TGTGCCAGCAGCTTATCCGGGGGGAACACCGGGGAGCTGTTTTTT; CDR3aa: CASSLSGGNTGELFF
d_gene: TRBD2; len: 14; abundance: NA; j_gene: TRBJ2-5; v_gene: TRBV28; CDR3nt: TGTGCCAGCAGCTACACTAGCGGGTGGGAGACCCAGTACTTC; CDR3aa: CASSYTSGWETQYF
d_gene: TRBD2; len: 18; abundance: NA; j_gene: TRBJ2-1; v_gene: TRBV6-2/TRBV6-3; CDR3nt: TGTGCCAGCAGTTACGGACTAGCGGGGGGGGACTCCTACAATGAGCAGTTCTTC; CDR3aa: CASSYGLAGGDSYNEQFF
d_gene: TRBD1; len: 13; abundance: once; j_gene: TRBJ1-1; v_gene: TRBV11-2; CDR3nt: TGTGCCAGCAGCCTCGGGACAGCTTATGAAGCTTTCTTT; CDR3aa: CASSLGTAYEAFF
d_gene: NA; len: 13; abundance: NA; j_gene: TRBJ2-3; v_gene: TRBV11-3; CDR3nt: TGTGCCAGCAGCTTAGAGTCGGGAGATACGCAGTATTTT; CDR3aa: CASSLESGDTQYF
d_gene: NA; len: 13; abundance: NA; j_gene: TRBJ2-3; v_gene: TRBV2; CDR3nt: TGTGCCAGCAGTAGTTTAGGCACAGATACGCAGTATTTT; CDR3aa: CASSSLGTDTQYF
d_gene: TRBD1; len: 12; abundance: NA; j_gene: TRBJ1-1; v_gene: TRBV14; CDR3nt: TGTGCCAGCAGCCTGGGGACAGTGGAAGCTTTCTTT; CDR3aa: CASSLGTVEAFF